A single sample gave rise to the 8 T cell receptor beta chains below, sequenced in a study of CD8 T cells in ankylosing spondylitis. The antigens of these receptors remain unknown. Study outcomes and limitations: Roughly eight highly homologous variants formed a TCR beta motif that appeared characteristic of ankylosing spondylitis blood.

One entry per CDR3 protein, called by TCRdb with MiXCR from the 5' RACE reads. The profile shows around 890,000 distinct CDR3 sequences, 10% to 15% of them singletons. Sequenced material: blood, either unsorted or a sorted T cell fraction (not recorded which). The receptors derive from a male donor with ankylosing spondylitis.

There are many counts of this clonotype. V gene TRBV7-2 combines with J gene TRBJ1-1; weak D call: TRBD1 (5 bases). The germline V gene has CDR1 SGHTA and CDR2 FQGNSA. The CDR3 is made up of 15 amino acids. Trimming took 0 bases from V and 1 from J, leaving 9 bases between them. CDR3 sequence reads: CASSLAGTPNTEAFF. The CDR3 DNA follows: TGTGCCAGCAGCTTAGCCGGGACGCCGAACACTGAAGCTTTCTTT.

This clonotype turned up a few times. For the CDR3, the DNA is TGTGCCAGCAGTTTAGGCAGGGTGTACTATGGCTACACCTTC. This codes for CASSLGRVYYGYTF. V usage is TRBV12-3 or TRBV12-4 and J usage is TRBJ1-2, with D possibly matching TRBD1 (5 bases). V was pared by 1 base and J by 3 bases, with 9 bases between. This CDR3 contains 14 residues.

This clonotype was picked up many times. The gene calls are TRBV5-1 and TRBJ2-1; D may be TRBD1 (7 bases). The CDR3 consists of 14 residues. From germline, CDR1 is SGHRS and CDR2 YFSETQ. The V end was cut by 0 bases, the J end by 7 bases, with 11 bases between. The CDR3 region has the DNA TGCGCCAGCAGCTTGGTACAGGGGAGGAATGAGCAGTTCTTC. It translates to CASSLVQGRNEQFF.

This clonotype was recorded many times. The chain joins TRBV7-3 to TRBJ1-6; unclear D gene. CDR3 size: 15 residues. V was cut by 1 base and J by 7 bases, with 11 bases left in between. Looked up from germline, CDR1 is SGHTA and CDR2 is FQGTGA. The CDR3, as DNA: TGTGCCAGCAGCTTAAGTCCTAGCGGGAATTCACCCCTCCACTTT. Amino acid sequence: CASSLSPSGNSPLHF.

The J gene is TRBJ2-7, the V gene TRBV12-3 or TRBV12-4; TRBD1 or TRBD2 may be the D gene (5 bases each). CDR3 length equals 14 residues. Trimming took 5 bases from V and 2 from J, leaving 13 bases between them. The CDR3 sequence is CASSPGTPPYEQYF. The DNA for the CDR3 is TGTGCCAGCAGTCCCGGGACCCCTCCCTACGAGCAGTACTTC.

This clonotype was counted a few times. The chain is built from TRBV9 and TRBJ1-2; D ambiguous. Germline V gene sequence: CDR1 SGDLS, CDR2 YYNGEE. The CDR3 runs to 13 residues. V gave up 0 bases and J gave up 5 bases, with 8 bases separating them. For the CDR3, the DNA is TGTGCCAGCAGCGTAGCTTTAGGGTATGGCTACACCTTC. The encoded protein is CASSVALGYGYTF.

This clonotype has a handful of counts. This chain links TRBV20-1 with TRBJ2-3; a possible D gene is TRBD1 (5 bases). Trimming pared 6 bases from V and 3 bases from J, leaving 19 bases between. Germline V gives CDR1 DFQATT, CDR2 SNEGSKA (reference sequence). The CDR3 runs to 15 residues. The CDR3 DNA follows: TGCAGTGCCCTGAGAGACAGTTATGTGACAGATACGCAGTATTTT. Its translation is CSALRDSYVTDTQYF.

This clonotype turned up a few times. This chain uses TRBV7-2 with TRBJ1-1; D possibly corresponds to TRBD1 (5 bases). The germline V gene has CDR1 SGHTA and CDR2 FQGNSA. The CDR3 covers 14 residues. The V and J ends lost 7 bases and 0 bases respectively, with 12 bases between them. The CDR3 is CASNWGGMNTEAFF. For the CDR3, the DNA is TGTGCCAGCAACTGGGGGGGGATGAACACTGAAGCTTTCTTT. The entire variable domain, with the rest obtained from reference TRBV7-2 and TRBJ1-1, is as follows: GAGVSQSPSNKVTEKGKDVELRCDPISGHTALYWYRQSLGQGLEFLIYFQGNSAPDKSGLPSDRFSAERTGGSVSTLTIQRTQQEDSAVYLCASNWGGMNTEAFFGQGTRLTVV.